This entry concerns a single TCR beta chain. Antigen: not known. These data come from a study of cytomegalovirus exposure and HLA in healthy donors. Study-wide results and caveats: Many donors shared some public TCRs, even though most TCR sequences were rare. Association with HLA alleles at 0.05 false discovery rate was found for roughly 17,000 TCR beta sequences in a later analysis.

60 Vbeta and 13 Jbeta primers were used in PCR. The data were produced by immunoSEQ multiplex PCR, yet TCRdb's version contains in-frame clones alone and is incomplete. The sample consists of roughly 140,000 clones, more than 70% of them appearing once. The germline V and J ends were trimmed by 4 bases and 2 bases, with 10 bases remaining between them. In germline, CDR1 is SGHRS, CDR2 YFSETQ. The length of the CDR3 is 13 residues. Specimen: PBMCs. This receptor was obtained from a woman aged 35 to 49 in good health and CMV-seronegative. The V call is TRBV5-1, the J call TRBJ2-7; D gene unclear. The CDR3 here is CASSPTGTYEQYF. CDR3 DNA sequence: TGCGCCAGCAGCCCAACGGGTACCTACGAGCAGTACTTC.